A single sample is the source of the 30 T cell receptor beta chains below, sequenced in a study of long-term antiretroviral therapy in people with HIV. The libraries were made with immunoSEQ v3.0 at survey level. The protocol was immunoSEQ multiplex PCR, while the TCRdb copy is restricted to in-frame clones and leaves out a portion. The sample yields 34,000 or so clones, 85% seen once. Sample: unsorted PBMCs, taken 3.3 years after starting antiretroviral therapy. Receptors were obtained from a man younger than 35 with HIV.

CDR3 sequence: CASSSLGIHTEAFF. The DNA of the CDR3 is TGTGCCAGCAGTTCCCTCGGCATTCACACTGAAGCTTTCTTT. The chain recombines TRBV28 with TRBJ1-1; no clear D gene. The CDR3 spans 14 residues. Trimming pared 4 bases from V and 3 bases from J, leaving 12 bases between. The V gene's germline CDR1 is MDHEN and CDR2 SYDVKM.

This rearrangement joins TRBV28 to TRBJ2-7; D unclear. The germline V and J ends were trimmed by 2 bases and 4 bases, with 6 bases remaining between them. The CDR3 loop spans 12 amino acids. Germline values: CDR1 MDHEN, CDR2 SYDVKM. The chain's CDR3 is CASSLIGYEQYF. The CDR3 nucleotides read TGTGCCAGCAGTTTAATAGGGTACGAGCAGTACTTC.

This sequence joins TRBV4-3 and TRBJ2-7, with 9 bases fitting TRBD2. This CDR3 has 16 residues. The germline V gene encodes CDR1 LGHNA and CDR2 YSLEER. Losses at the gene ends were 3 bases for V and 1 base for J; bases not matched to a gene: 7. CDR3 amino acids: CASSQVKAGGSYEQYF. The DNA for the CDR3 is TGCGCCAGCAGCCAGGTAAAAGCGGGAGGATCCTACGAGCAGTACTTC.

The V and J genes are TRBV6-6 and TRBJ2-3; 10 nucleotides agree with TRBD2. The CDR3 runs 15 residues. The V and J ends lost 3 bases and 6 bases, in that order; junction bases with no gene match: 6. From germline, CDR1 is MNHNY and CDR2 SVGAGI (reference sequence). The CDR3 DNA is TGTGCCAGCAGTTATTTGAGACTAGCGGGTGATACGCAGTATTTT. It translates to CASSYLRLAGDTQYF.

This clone has a single count. The chain joins TRBV5-4 to TRBJ2-5; tentatively, D is TRBD1 (6 bases). The CDR3 spans 14 residues. The germline gives CDR1 SGHNT, CDR2 YYREEE (reference sequence). Trimming took off 4 bases at V and 1 base at J, with 11 bases between the two ends. The CDR3 spells CASSPGTLQETQYF. The CDR3 DNA follows: TGTGCCAGCAGCCCCGGGACACTCCAAGAGACCCAGTACTTC. Supplemented by reference TRBV5-4 and TRBJ2-5, the full variable domain reads ETGVTQSPTHLIKTRGQQVTLRCSSQSGHNTVSWYQQALGQGPQFIFQYYREEENGRGNFPPRFSGLQFPNYSSELNVNALELDDSALYLCASSPGTLQETQYFGPGTRLLVL.

The V gene is TRBV5-5, the J gene TRBJ1-1, with TRBD1 as a possible D gene (5 bases). The CDR3 loop spans 17 amino acids. In germline, CDR1 is SGHKS, CDR2 YYEKEE (reference sequence). Trimming left V 7 bases short and J 0 bases short, with 22 bases between. The CDR3 loop is CASRDWRLGGMNTEAFF. As DNA, the CDR3 is TGTGCCAGCCGGGACTGGAGGTTGGGGGGGATGAACACTGAAGCTTTCTTT.

This clone showed up just a few times. The V and J genes are TRBV4-1 and TRBJ1-5; D gene ambiguous. From germline, CDR1 is MGHRA and CDR2 YSYEKL. The ends were cut back, 0 bases at V and 0 bases at J, with 9 bases in the middle. This CDR3 contains 16 residues. The CDR3: CASSQEGGHSNQPQHF. The CDR3 nucleotides are TGCGCCAGCAGCCAAGAGGGAGGGCATAGCAATCAGCCCCAGCATTTT.

The chain couples TRBV4-2 to TRBJ2-3, with 14 positions matching TRBD2. Germline CDR1 reads LGHNA; CDR2 reads YNFKEQ. The V segment lost 1 base and the J segment 2 bases; nucleotides outside the gene matches: 5. This CDR3 comprises 18 residues. CDR3 DNA: TGTGCCAGCAGCCAAGTAGGGACTAGCGGGGGAGCCACAGATACGCAGTATTTT. Translated: CASSQVGTSGGATDTQYF.

The V call is TRBV5-5, the J call TRBJ1-2; D is perhaps TRBD1 (6 bases). The germline V and J ends were trimmed by 5 bases and 3 bases, with 23 bases remaining between them. The CDR3 loop spans 17 amino acids. Germline V gives CDR1 SGHKS, CDR2 YYEKEE (reference sequence). The DNA for the CDR3 is TGTGCCAGCAGTCCAAAGCAGGGCCAGGGGATTCACTATGGCTACACCTTC. Translation gives CASSPKQGQGIHYGYTF.

The chain links TRBV12-5 to TRBJ2-1; the match to TRBD2 covers 12 bases. In germline, CDR1 is LGHNT, CDR2 FRNRAP. The CDR3 length is 17 residues. V gave up 7 bases and J gave up 3 bases; unmatched junction bases: 10. In DNA, the CDR3 is TGTGCTAGTGACCATTCCGGGACTAGCGGGTACTACAATGAGCAGTTCTTC. Translating it yields CASDHSGTSGYYNEQFF.

The CDR3 DNA sequence: TGCGCCAGCAGCGTTAGCGGGAGGGCCGGTAATGAGCAGTTCTTC. This gives the protein CASSVSGRAGNEQFF. The chain links TRBV4-3 to TRBJ2-1; 11 bases match TRBD2. With 5 bases clipped from V and 7 bases from J, the junction kept 7 bases outside the gene matches. This CDR3 contains 15 residues. CDR1 and CDR2 from the germline V gene are LGHNA and YSLEER.

The rearrangement uses TRBV7-9 and TRBJ2-1, with TRBD1 as a possible D gene (5 bases). Germline V gene sequence: CDR1 SEHNR, CDR2 FQNEAQ (reference sequence). V was shortened by 1 base and J by 3 bases, with 10 bases between the two germline ends. The CDR3 is 15 amino acids. This CDR3 is CASSLGGRVYNEQFF. The CDR3 coding sequence is TGTGCCAGCAGCTTAGGAGGCAGGGTCTACAATGAGCAGTTCTTC.

CDR3 protein: CASSSEIDLNYGYTF. The CDR3 coding sequence is TGCGCCAGCAGCTCTGAGATAGATCTTAACTATGGCTACACCTTC. This chain connects TRBV5-1 to TRBJ1-2; D is undetermined. Germline CDR1 SGHRS, CDR2 YFSETQ. The CDR3 runs to 15 residues. V lost 3 bases and J 1 base, leaving 13 bases between the germline ends.

The genes are TRBV6-1 and TRBJ1-2, with 7 bases that match TRBD1. The CDR3 loop spans 17 amino acids. The trim removed 4 bases at V and 0 bases at J, leaving 11 bases unmatched. Germline-derived CDR1 and CDR2 are MNHNS and SASEGT. CDR3 amino acids: CASSAPGQTISNYGYTF. DNA for the CDR3: TGTGCCAGCAGTGCCCCGGGACAGACAATCTCTAACTATGGCTACACCTTC.

The chain is built from TRBV5-1 and TRBJ2-1; TRBD2 matches at 10 bases. This CDR3 spans 15 amino acids. V lost 4 bases to trimming and J lost 10 bases; unmatched junction nucleotides: 11. CDR1 is SGHRS and CDR2 is YFSETQ in the germline V gene. CDR3 region: CASSTLAGPFGEQFF. Here the CDR3 DNA reads TGCGCCAGCAGCACACTAGCGGGGCCCTTCGGGGAGCAGTTCTTC.

This clone was seen only once. The chain combines TRBV27 with TRBJ1-1, with TRBD1 matching over 7 bases. V shed 2 bases, J shed 1 base, and the junction held 4 bases outside the gene matches. Germline V CDR1 and CDR2: MNHEY, SMNVEV (reference sequence). This CDR3 spans 15 amino acids. The CDR3 sequence is CASSLVRGQNTEAFF. In DNA, the CDR3 is TGTGCCAGCAGTTTAGTAAGGGGGCAGAACACTGAAGCTTTCTTT.

The chain uses TRBV25-1 and TRBJ1-2; D is perhaps TRBD1 (6 bases). The ends were cut back, 4 bases at V and 1 base at J, with 10 bases in the middle. This CDR3 has 14 amino acids. Germline values: CDR1 MGHDK, CDR2 SYGVNS. Written as DNA, the CDR3 is TGTGCCAGCAGTGCGACAGGCTATAACTATGGCTACACCTTC. It yields the protein CASSATGYNYGYTF.

J is TRBJ2-1 and V is TRBV9, with a possible D match to TRBD2 (5 bases). Between the trimmed V and J ends, which lost 0 bases and 4 bases, there was a span of 11 bases. CDR1 SGDLS and CDR2 YYNGEE come from the germline V gene. The CDR3 loop spans 15 amino acids. The CDR3 loop is CASSVGSGQYNEQFF. The DNA for the CDR3 is TGTGCCAGCAGCGTAGGGAGCGGCCAGTACAATGAGCAGTTCTTC. Complete variable domain (other parts from reference TRBV9 and TRBJ2-1): DSGVTQTPKHLITATGQRVTLRCSPRSGDLSVYWYQQSLDQGLQFLIQYYNGEERAKGNILERFSAQQFPDLHSELNLSSLELGDSALYFCASSVGSGQYNEQFFGPGTRLTVL.

V gene TRBV5-4 combines with J gene TRBJ1-5; perhaps TRBD1 as D (6 bases). Looked up from germline, CDR1 is SGHNT and CDR2 is YYREEE (reference sequence). Deletions cut 3 bases from V and 5 bases from J, with 21 bases between. The CDR3 is made up of 17 amino acids. Here the CDR3 reads CASSWTTGKRMDQPQHF. The CDR3 DNA is TGTGCCAGCAGCTGGACAACAGGGAAAAGGATGGATCAGCCCCAGCATTTT.

V is TRBV15 and J is TRBJ1-3, with TRBD1 matching over 7 bases. V lost 0 bases to trimming and J lost 2 bases; unmatched junction nucleotides: 7. Germline CDR1 reads LNHNV; CDR2 reads YYDKDF (reference sequence). The CDR3 is 17 residues long. The CDR3 reads CATSREVNRGTGNTIYF. As DNA, the CDR3 is TGTGCCACCAGCAGAGAAGTGAACAGGGGAACTGGAAACACCATATATTTT. Full variable domain (outside the CDR3, taken from reference TRBV15 and TRBJ1-3): DAMVIQNPRYQVTQFGKPVTLSCSQTLNHNVMYWYQQKSSQAPKLLFHYYDKDFNNEADTPDNFQSRRPNTSFCFLDIRSPGLGDTAMYLCATSREVNRGTGNTIYFGEGSWLTVV.

This rearrangement joins TRBV2 to TRBJ2-1; D may be TRBD2 (5 bases). The CDR3 is made up of 14 amino acids. The V end was cut by 7 bases, the J end by 7 bases, with 17 bases between. The germline CDR1 and CDR2 sequences are SNHLY and FYNNEI. In DNA form, the CDR3 reads TGTGCCAGCACAAGGCTAGCCGGCGGTAATGAGCAGTTCTTC. Residues: CASTRLAGGNEQFF.

The chain has TRBV5-4 and TRBJ2-1, with 7 positions matching TRBD2. The CDR3 is 15 residues long. Trimming took 7 bases from V and 3 from J; bases not matched to a gene: 10. Germline CDR1 reads SGHNT; CDR2 reads YYREEE (reference sequence). The CDR3 DNA sequence: TGTGCCAGCGGAAACGGGGGGACGGTCTACAATGAGCAGTTCTTC. Protein: CASGNGGTVYNEQFF.

The chain combines TRBV15 with TRBJ1-1; D is possibly TRBD1 (6 bases). The CDR3 runs to 17 residues. CDR1 LNHNV and CDR2 YYDKDF come from the germline V gene (reference sequence). V gave up 4 bases and J gave up 3 bases, with 21 bases separating them. CDR3 coding DNA: TGTGCCACCAGCATGAGAGGCAGGGGTGGCCTTTACACTGAAGCTTTCTTT. Its protein product is CATSMRGRGGLYTEAFF.

In DNA form, the CDR3 reads TGTGCCAGCAGTCCATCATCAGGGGAGGCCCTCAGCTACACCTTC. It codes for CASSPSSGEALSYTF. This chain uses TRBV27 with TRBJ1-2; a possible D gene is TRBD1 (6 bases). Germline CDR1 reads MNHEY; CDR2 reads SMNVEV (reference sequence). The CDR3 sequence is 15 residues long. Trimming shortened V by 5 bases and J by 9 bases, and 22 bases separated the two germline ends.

This chain links TRBV6-5 with TRBJ2-7, with no clear D. CDR1 is MNHEY, CDR2 SVGAGI, per germline. V was cut by 6 bases and J by 1 base, with 13 bases left in between. The CDR3 has 14 amino acids. The CDR3 bases are TGTGCCAGCAGCCCCGGGCCTGAATCCTACGAGCAGTACTTC. Encoded protein: CASSPGPESYEQYF.

The chain couples TRBV21-1 to TRBJ1-4; the table's D call of TRBD1 was not tested on the DNA. TRBV21-1 is shown as a pseudogene. The CDR3 sequence is 14 residues long. This CDR3 is CASSKGDRGEKLFF. In DNA form, the CDR3 reads TGTGCCAGCAGCAAAGGGGACAGGGGGGAAAAACTGTTTTTT.

CDR3 in amino acids: CASSLSAGVPYEQYF. The DNA of the CDR3 is TGTGCCAGCAGCCTTTCCGCGGGAGTTCCCTACGAGCAGTACTTC. The chain carries TRBV7-8 and TRBJ2-7; TRBD2 matches 7 bases. The germline V gene has CDR1 SGHVS and CDR2 FQNEAQ. V was pared by 5 bases and J by 2 bases, with 9 bases of the junction left unmatched. The CDR3 loop spans 15 amino acids. Full variable domain (remainder filled in from reference TRBV7-8 and TRBJ2-7): GAGVSQSPRYKVAKRGQDVALRCDPISGHVSLFWYQQALGQGPEFLTYFQNEAQLDKSGLPSDRFFAERPEGSVSTLKIQRTQQEDSAVYLCASSLSAGVPYEQYFGPGTRLTVT.

The genes are TRBV20-1 and TRBJ1-2, with D perhaps matching TRBD1 (5 bases). Trimming took 5 bases from V and 7 from J, leaving 5 bases between them. CDR1 is DFQATT, CDR2 SNEGSKA, per germline (reference sequence). There are 9 residues in the CDR3. The DNA for the CDR3 is TGCAGTGCTGGGGGTGGCTACACCTTC. This sequence encodes CSAGGGYTF.

This clone appeared once. The genes are TRBV19 and TRBJ2-7; 8 nucleotides agree with TRBD1. The germline V gene has CDR1 LNHDA and CDR2 SQIVND (reference sequence). Trimming removed 6 bases from V and 4 bases from J; junction bases left unmatched: 5. The CDR3 is made up of 13 amino acids. The CDR3 loop reads CASRGDRGYEQYF. CDR3 DNA sequence: TGTGCCAGTAGGGGTGACAGGGGTTACGAGCAGTACTTC. Combining the CDR3 with reference TRBV19 and TRBJ2-7 gives the whole variable domain DGGITQSPKYLFRKEGQNVTLSCEQNLNHDAMYWYRQDPGQGLRLIYYSQIVNDFQKGDIAEGYSVSREKKESFPLTVTSAQKNPTAFYLCASRGDRGYEQYFGPGTRLTVT.

This clone showed up just once. This sequence joins TRBV29-1 and TRBJ2-7; D call uncertain. Trimming took off 8 bases at V and 3 bases at J, with 14 bases between the two ends. Germline assignment: CDR1 SQVTM and CDR2 ANQGSEA. The CDR3 length is 12 residues. The CDR3 DNA is TGCAGCTTCCTCGACTGGAACTACGAGCAGTACTTC. Translation: CSFLDWNYEQYF.